This T cell receptor (beta chain) appears in the sequencing data of a study of cytomegalovirus exposure and HLA in healthy donors. This CDR3 has 14 amino acids. Per the germline V gene, CDR1 is SEHNR and CDR2 is FQNEAQ (reference sequence). V was cut by 3 bases and J by 4 bases, with 10 bases left in between. The study ran its PCR with 60 Vbeta and 13 Jbeta primers. Clones were read by immunoSEQ multiplex PCR, and TCRdb kept only the in-frame ones, dropping some. The sample includes 85,000 to 130,000 clones, approximately 72% of them seen just once. This clonotype was obtained from a male donor in good health and CMV-seropositive. V is TRBV7-9 and J is TRBJ2-1; D not resolved. Source material: PBMCs. CDR3 coding DNA: TGTGCCAGCAGCTTCGTTACTGCATACAATGAGCAGTTCTTC. It yields the protein CASSFVTAYNEQFF.